A single sample is the source of the 5 T cell receptor beta chains below, sequenced in a study of cytomegalovirus exposure and HLA in healthy donors. Clones were read by immunoSEQ multiplex PCR, and TCRdb kept only the in-frame ones, dropping some. The table includes 45,000 to 65,000 clones, 75% to 95% detected once. The sample consisted of PBMCs. These receptors were taken from a young man in good health and CMV-seronegative.

J is TRBJ1-2 and V is TRBV6-1; 9 bases are a match to TRBD1. The CDR3 is 13 amino acids. Germline V gives CDR1 MNHNS, CDR2 SASEGT. The junction had 2 bases not matched to a gene; V was cut back by 5 bases and J by 4 bases. This chain's CDR3 is CASSTGGLYGYTF. CDR3 in DNA: TGTGCCAGCAGTACAGGGGGCCTCTATGGCTACACCTTC.

V gene TRBV5-1 combines with J gene TRBJ2-2, with 8 bases lining up with TRBD1. The CDR3 has 15 residues. Losses at the gene ends were 3 bases for V and 7 bases for J; bases not matched to a gene: 8. Germline CDR1 and CDR2: SGHRS and YFSETQ. CDR3 DNA: TGCGCCAGCAGCTCTCAGGGGGCAGGGGTCGGGGAGCTGTTTTTT. Translation gives CASSSQGAGVGELFF.

The chain carries TRBV5-4 and TRBJ1-4; D ambiguous. V lost 0 bases and J 8 bases, leaving 11 bases between the germline ends. Germline values: CDR1 SGHNT, CDR2 YYREEE (reference sequence). This CDR3 has 14 amino acids. In DNA, the CDR3 is TGTGCCAGCAGCTTGGGCGGGCGAAGCGAAAAACTGTTTTTT. Its translation is CASSLGGRSEKLFF.

The chain employs TRBV6-1 and TRBJ2-1; 10 bases agree with TRBD2. The CDR3 is 14 residues long. J was trimmed by 7 bases and V by 2 bases; bases with no gene match: 2. Germline CDR1 and CDR2: MNHNS and SASEGT. The CDR3 here is CASSEPGLANEQFF. CDR3 sequence (DNA): TGTGCCAGCAGTGAACCGGGACTAGCGAATGAGCAGTTCTTC.

The chain couples TRBV2 to TRBJ2-3, with 12 bases aligning to TRBD2. The CDR3 loop spans 15 amino acids. The V segment lost 10 bases and the J segment 4 bases; nucleotides outside the gene matches: 9. CDR1 SNHLY and CDR2 FYNNEI come from the germline V gene. CDR3 loop: CATKTSGSFADTQYF. The CDR3 DNA sequence: TGTGCCACTAAGACTAGCGGGAGTTTTGCAGATACGCAGTATTTT. The entire variable domain, with the rest obtained from reference TRBV2 and TRBJ2-3, is as follows: EPEVTQTPSHQVTQMGQEVILRCVPISNHLYFYWYRQILGQKVEFLVSFYNNEISEKSEIFDDQFSVERPDGSNFTLKIRSTKLEDSAMYFCATKTSGSFADTQYFGPGTRLTVL.